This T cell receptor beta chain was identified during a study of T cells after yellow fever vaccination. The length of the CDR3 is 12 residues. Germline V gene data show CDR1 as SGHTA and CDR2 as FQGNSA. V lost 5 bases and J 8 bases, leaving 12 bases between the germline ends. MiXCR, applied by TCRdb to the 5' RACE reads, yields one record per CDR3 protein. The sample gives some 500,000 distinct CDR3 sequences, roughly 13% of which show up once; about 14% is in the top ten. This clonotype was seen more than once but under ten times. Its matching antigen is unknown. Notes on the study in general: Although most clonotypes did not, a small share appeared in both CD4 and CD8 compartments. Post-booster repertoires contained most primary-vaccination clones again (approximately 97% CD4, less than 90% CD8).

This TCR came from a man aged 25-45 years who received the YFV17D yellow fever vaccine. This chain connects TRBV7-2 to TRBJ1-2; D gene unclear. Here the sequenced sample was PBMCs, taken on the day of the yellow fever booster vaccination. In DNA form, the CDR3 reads TGTGCCAGCAGCATAGAGGGTCGGGGCTACACCTTC. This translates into CASSIEGRGYTF.